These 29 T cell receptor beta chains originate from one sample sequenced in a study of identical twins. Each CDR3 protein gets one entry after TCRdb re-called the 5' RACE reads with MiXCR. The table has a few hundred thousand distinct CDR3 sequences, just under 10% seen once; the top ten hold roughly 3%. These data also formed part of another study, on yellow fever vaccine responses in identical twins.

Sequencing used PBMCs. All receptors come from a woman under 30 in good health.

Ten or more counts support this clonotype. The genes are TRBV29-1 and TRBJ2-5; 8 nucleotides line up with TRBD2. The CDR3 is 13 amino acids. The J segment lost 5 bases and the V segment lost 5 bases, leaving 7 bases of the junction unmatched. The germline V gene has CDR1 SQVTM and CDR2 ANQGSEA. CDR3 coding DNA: TGCAGCGTTTTCGGAGCGGGAGCTGAGACCCAGTACTTC. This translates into CSVFGAGAETQYF.

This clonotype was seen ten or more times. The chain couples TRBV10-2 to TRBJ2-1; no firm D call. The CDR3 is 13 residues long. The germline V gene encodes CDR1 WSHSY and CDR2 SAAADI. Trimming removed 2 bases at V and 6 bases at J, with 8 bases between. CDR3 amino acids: CASSERAPNEQFF. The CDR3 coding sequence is TGCGCCAGCAGTGAGCGAGCTCCCAATGAGCAGTTCTTC.

CDR3 sequence: CASSVEGRGTDTQYF. The CDR3 DNA is TGTGCCAGCAGCGTAGAGGGGAGGGGCACAGATACGCAGTATTTT. This sequence joins TRBV9 and TRBJ2-3; 7 nucleotides match TRBD2. The germline CDR1 and CDR2 sequences are SGDLS and YYNGEE. The CDR3 is 15 residues long. V shed 0 bases and J 1 base; nucleotides not matched to a gene: 2. Combining the CDR3 with reference TRBV9 and TRBJ2-3 gives the whole variable domain DSGVTQTPKHLITATGQRVTLRCSPRSGDLSVYWYQQSLDQGLQFLIQYYNGEERAKGNILERFSAQQFPDLHSELNLSSLELGDSALYFCASSVEGRGTDTQYFGPGTRLTVL.

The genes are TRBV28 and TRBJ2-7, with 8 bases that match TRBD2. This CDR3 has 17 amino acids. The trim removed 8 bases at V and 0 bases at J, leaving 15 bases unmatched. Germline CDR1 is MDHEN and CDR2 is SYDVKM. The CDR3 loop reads CASSESLSGISSYEQYF. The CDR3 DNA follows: TGTGCCAGCTCCGAAAGCCTTAGCGGGATAAGCTCCTACGAGCAGTACTTC.

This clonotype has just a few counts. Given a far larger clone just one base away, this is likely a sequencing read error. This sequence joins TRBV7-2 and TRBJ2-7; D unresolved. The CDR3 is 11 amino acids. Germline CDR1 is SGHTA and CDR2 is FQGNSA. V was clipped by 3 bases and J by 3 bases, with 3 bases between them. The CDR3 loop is CASSFFYEQYF. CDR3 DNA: TGTGCCAGCAGCTTCTTCTACGAGCAGTACTTC. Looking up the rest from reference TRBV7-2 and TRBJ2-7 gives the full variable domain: GAGVSQSPSNKVTEKGKDVELRCDPISGHTALYWYRQSLGQGLEFLIYFQGNSAPDKSGLPSDRFSAERTGGSVSTLTIQRTQQEDSAVYLCASSFFYEQYFGPGTRLTVT.

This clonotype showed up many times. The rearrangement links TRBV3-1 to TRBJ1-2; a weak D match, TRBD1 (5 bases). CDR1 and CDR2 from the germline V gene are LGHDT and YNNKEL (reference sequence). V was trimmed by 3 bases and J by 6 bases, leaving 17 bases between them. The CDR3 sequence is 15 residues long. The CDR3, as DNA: TGTGCCAGCAGCCAGGGGGACCGTTACTACCATGGCTACACCTTC. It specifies CASSQGDRYYHGYTF.

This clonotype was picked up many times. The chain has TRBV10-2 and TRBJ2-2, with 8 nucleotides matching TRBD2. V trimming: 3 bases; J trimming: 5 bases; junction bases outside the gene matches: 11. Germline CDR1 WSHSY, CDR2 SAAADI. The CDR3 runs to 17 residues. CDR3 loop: CASSDSPGLGYTGELFF. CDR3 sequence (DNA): TGCGCCAGCAGTGACTCTCCGGGACTAGGGTATACCGGGGAGCTGTTTTTT.

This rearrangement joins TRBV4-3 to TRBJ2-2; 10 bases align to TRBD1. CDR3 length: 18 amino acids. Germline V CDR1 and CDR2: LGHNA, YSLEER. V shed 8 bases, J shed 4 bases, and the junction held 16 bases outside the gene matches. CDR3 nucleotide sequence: TGCGCCAGCCGCCCCGGGACAGGGGCCCCGCGGGGCACCGGGGAGCTGTTTTTT. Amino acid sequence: CASRPGTGAPRGTGELFF.

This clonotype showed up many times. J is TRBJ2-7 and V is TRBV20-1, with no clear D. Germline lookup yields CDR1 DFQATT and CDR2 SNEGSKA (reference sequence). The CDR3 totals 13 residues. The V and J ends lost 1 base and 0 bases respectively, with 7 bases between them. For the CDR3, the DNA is TGCAGTGCTAGAGTTTCAGCCTCCTACGAGCAGTACTTC. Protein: CSARVSASYEQYF.

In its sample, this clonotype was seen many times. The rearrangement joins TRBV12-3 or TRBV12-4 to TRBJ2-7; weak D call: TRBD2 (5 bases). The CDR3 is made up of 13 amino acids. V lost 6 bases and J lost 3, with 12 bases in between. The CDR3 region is CASSSDGNYEQYF. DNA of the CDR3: TGTGCCAGCAGCTCGGACGGGAACTACGAGCAGTACTTC.

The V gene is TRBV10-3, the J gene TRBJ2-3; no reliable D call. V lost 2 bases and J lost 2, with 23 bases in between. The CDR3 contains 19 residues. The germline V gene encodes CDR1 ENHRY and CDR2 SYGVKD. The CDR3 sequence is CAISEGVSIQIQNTDTQYF. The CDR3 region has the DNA TGTGCCATCAGTGAGGGGGTCTCGATCCAAATACAAAACACAGATACGCAGTATTTT.

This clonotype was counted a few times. CDR3 sequence (DNA): TGCAGTGTAACAGGACAGGGGAATTCACCCCTCCACTTT. It is translated as CSVTGQGNSPLHF. The chain joins TRBV20-1 to TRBJ1-6; 9 bases map to TRBD1. The germline V gene has CDR1 DFQATT and CDR2 SNEGSKA (reference sequence). The length of the CDR3 is 13 residues. J lost 7 bases, V lost 7 bases, and 5 bases had no gene match.

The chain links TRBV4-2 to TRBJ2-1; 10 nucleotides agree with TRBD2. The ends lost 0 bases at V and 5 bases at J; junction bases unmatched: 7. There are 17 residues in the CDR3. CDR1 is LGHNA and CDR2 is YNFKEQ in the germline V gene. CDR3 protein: CASSQDWSSGGHNEQFF. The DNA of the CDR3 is TGTGCCAGCAGCCAAGATTGGTCTAGCGGGGGCCACAATGAGCAGTTCTTC.

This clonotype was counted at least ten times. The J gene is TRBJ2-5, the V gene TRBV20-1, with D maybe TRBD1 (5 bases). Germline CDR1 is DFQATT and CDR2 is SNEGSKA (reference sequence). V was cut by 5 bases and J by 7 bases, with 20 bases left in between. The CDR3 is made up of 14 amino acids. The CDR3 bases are TGCAGTGCTCCGGCTAGGGGCTGGGAAGGGACCCAGTACTTC. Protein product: CSAPARGWEGTQYF.

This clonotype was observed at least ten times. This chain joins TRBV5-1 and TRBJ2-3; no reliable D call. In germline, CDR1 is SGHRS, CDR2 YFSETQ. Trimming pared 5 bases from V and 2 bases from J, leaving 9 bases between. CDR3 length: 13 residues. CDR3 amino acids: CASSYYATDTQYF. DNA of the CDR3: TGCGCCAGCAGTTACTACGCCACAGATACGCAGTATTTT.

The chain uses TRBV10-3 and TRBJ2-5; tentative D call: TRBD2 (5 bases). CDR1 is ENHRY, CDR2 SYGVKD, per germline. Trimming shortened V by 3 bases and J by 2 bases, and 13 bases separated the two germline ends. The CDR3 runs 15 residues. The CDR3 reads CAISDYGESQETQYF. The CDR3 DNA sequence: TGTGCCATCAGTGACTATGGGGAGTCGCAAGAGACCCAGTACTTC.

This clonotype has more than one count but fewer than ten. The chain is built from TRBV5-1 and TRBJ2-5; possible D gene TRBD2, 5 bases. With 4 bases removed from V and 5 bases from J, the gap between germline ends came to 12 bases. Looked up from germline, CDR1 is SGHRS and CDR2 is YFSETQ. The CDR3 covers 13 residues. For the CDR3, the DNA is TGCGCCAGCAGCCAAAGGGAGTGGGAGACCCAGTACTTC. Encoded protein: CASSQREWETQYF. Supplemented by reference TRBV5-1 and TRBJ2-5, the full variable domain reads KAGVTQTPRYLIKTRGQQVTLSCSPISGHRSVSWYQQTPGQGLQFLFEYFSETQRNKGNFPGRFSGRQFSNSRSEMNVSTLELGDSALYLCASSQREWETQYFGPGTRLLVL.

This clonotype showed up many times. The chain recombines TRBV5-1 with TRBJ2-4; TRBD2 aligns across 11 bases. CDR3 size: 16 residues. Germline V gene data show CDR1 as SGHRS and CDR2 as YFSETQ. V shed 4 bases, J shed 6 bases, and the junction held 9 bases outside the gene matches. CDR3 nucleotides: TGCGCCAGCAGCCCCCCACTAGCGGGGGCCCTAAACATTCAGTACTTC. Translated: CASSPPLAGALNIQYF.

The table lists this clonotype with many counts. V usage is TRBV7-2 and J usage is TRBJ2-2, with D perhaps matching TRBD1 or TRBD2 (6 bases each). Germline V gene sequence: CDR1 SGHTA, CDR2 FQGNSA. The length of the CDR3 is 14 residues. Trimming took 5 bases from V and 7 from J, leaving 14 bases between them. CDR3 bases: TGTGCCAGCAGCCTCGCCAGGGGACTCGGGGAGCTGTTTTTT. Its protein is CASSLARGLGELFF.

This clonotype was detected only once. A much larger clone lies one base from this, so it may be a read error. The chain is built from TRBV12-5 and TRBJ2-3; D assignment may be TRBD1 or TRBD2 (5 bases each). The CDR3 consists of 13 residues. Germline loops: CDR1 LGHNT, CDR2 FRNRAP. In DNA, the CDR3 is TGTACTAGTCGGGACCAATACACAGATACGCAGTATTTT. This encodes CTSRDQYTDTQYF.

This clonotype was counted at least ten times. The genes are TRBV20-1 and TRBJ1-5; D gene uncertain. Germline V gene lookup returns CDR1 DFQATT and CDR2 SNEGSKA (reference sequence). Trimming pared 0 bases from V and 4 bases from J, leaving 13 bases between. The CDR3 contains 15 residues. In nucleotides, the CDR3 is TGCAGTGCTAGAGAAGGACGGAGCCCTAATCAGCCCCAGCATTTT. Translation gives CSAREGRSPNQPQHF.

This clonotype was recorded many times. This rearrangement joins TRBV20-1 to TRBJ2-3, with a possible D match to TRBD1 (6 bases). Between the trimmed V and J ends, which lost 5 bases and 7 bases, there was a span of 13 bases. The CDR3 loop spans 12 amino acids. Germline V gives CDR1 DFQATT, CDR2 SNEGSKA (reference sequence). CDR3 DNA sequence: TGCAGTGCTCCCCCAGACAGGCATACGCAGTATTTT. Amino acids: CSAPPDRHTQYF.

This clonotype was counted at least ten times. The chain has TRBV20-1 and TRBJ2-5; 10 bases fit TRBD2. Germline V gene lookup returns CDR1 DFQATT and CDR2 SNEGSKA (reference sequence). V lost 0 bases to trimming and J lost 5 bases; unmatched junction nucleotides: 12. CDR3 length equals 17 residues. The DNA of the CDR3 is TGCAGTGCTAGAGATCAGACTAGCGGGTTTGGATGGGAGACCCAGTACTTC. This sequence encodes CSARDQTSGFGWETQYF.

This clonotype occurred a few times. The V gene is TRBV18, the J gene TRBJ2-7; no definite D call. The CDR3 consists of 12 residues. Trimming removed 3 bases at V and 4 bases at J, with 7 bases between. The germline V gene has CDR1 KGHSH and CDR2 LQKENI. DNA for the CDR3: TGTGCCAGCTCACCGGCTGATTACGAGCAGTACTTC. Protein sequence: CASSPADYEQYF.

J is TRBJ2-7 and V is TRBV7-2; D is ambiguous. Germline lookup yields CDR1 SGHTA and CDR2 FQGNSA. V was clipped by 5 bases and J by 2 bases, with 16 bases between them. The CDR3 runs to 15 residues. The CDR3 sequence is CASSTLPAQAYEQYF. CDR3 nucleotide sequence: TGTGCCAGCAGCACCCTTCCAGCTCAGGCCTACGAGCAGTACTTC.

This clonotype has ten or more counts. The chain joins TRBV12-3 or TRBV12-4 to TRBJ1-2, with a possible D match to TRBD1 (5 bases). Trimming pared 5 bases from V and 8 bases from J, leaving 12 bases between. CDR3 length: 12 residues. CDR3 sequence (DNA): TGTGCCAGCAGTCTGCAGGGTGGCGGCTACACCTTC. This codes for CASSLQGGGYTF.

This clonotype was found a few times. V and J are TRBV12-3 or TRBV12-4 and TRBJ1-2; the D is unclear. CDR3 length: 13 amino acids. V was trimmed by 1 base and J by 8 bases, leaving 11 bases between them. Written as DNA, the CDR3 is TGTGCCAGCAGTTTAGGGGAGGGAATAGGCTACACCTTC. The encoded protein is CASSLGEGIGYTF.

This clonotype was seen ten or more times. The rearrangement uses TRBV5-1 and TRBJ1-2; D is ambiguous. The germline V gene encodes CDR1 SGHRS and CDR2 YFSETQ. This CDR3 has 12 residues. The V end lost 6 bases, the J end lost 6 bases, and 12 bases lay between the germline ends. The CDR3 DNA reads TGCGCCAGCAAAGTGACGGGAGATGGCTACACCTTC. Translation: CASKVTGDGYTF.

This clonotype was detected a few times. The CDR3 here is CASSLLAGGPHTQYF. CDR3 in DNA: TGTGCCAGCAGTTTATTGGCGGGGGGCCCCCATACGCAGTATTTT. The chain uses TRBV27 and TRBJ2-3; 8 bases fit TRBD2. This CDR3 region has 15 residues. Germline CDR1 is MNHEY and CDR2 is SMNVEV (reference sequence). V shed 1 base, J shed 7 bases, and the junction held 7 bases outside the gene matches.